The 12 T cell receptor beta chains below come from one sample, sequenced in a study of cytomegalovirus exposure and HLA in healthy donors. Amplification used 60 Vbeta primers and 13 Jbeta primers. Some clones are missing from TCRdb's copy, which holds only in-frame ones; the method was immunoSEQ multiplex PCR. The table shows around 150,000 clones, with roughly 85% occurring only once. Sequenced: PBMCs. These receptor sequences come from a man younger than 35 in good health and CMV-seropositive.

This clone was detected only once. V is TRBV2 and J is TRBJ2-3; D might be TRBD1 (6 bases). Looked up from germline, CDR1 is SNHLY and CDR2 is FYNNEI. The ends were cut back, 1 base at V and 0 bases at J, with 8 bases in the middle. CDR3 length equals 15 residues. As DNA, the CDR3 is TGTGCCAGCAGTGAAGGGACAGCTAGCACAGATACGCAGTATTTT. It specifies CASSEGTASTDTQYF.

The CDR3 protein is CASKLSSIMDTQYF. CDR3 DNA: TGTGCTTCCAAGCTATCAAGTATCATGGATACGCAGTATTTT. The chain uses TRBV28 and TRBJ2-3; D ambiguous. The CDR3 covers 14 residues. Germline CDR1 reads MDHEN; CDR2 reads SYDVKM.

CDR3 residues: CAISQLAGEGWEHNEQFF. The CDR3, as DNA: TGTGCCATCAGCCAACTAGCGGGAGAGGGGTGGGAACACAATGAGCAGTTCTTC. V and J are TRBV10-3 and TRBJ2-1, with TRBD2 identical over 11 bases. V was clipped by 6 bases and J by 5 bases; unmatched bases: 15. CDR3 length equals 18 residues. Germline V CDR1 and CDR2: ENHRY, SYGVKD.

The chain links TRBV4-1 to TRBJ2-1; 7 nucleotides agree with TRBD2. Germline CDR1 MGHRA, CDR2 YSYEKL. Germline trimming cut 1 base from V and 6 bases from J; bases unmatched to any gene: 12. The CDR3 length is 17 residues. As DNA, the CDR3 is TGCGCCAGCAGCCAAGCGGGGGGACGGCGGGAGAGCAATGAGCAGTTCTTC. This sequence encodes CASSQAGGRRESNEQFF.

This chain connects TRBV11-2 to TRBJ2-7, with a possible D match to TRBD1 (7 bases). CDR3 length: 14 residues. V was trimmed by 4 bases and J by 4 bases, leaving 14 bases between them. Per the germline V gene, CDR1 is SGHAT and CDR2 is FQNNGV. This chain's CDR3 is CASSYGGGGYEQYF. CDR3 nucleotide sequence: TGTGCCAGCAGCTATGGAGGGGGCGGTTACGAGCAGTACTTC.

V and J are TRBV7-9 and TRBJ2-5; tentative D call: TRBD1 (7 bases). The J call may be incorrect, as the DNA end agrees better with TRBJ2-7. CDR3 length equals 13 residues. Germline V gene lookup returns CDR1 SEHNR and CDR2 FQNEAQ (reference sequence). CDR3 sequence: CASSAGGNYEQYF. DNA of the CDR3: TGTGCCAGCAGCGCAGGGGGGAACTACGAGCAGTACTTC.

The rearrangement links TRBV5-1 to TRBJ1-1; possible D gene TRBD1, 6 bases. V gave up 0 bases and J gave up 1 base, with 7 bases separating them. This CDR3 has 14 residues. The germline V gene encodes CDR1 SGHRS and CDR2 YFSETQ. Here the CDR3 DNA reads TGCGCCAGCAGCTTGGTACAGGGGAACACTGAAGCTTTCTTT. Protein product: CASSLVQGNTEAFF.

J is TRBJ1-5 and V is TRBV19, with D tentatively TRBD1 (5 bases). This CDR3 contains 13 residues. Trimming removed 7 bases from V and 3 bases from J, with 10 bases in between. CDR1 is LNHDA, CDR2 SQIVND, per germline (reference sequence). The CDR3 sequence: CASKEGFNQPQHF. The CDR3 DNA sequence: TGTGCCAGTAAGGAGGGGTTCAATCAGCCCCAGCATTTT.

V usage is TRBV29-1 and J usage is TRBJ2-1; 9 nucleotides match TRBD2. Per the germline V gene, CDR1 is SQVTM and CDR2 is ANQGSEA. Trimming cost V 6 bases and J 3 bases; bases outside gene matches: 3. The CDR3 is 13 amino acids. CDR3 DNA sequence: TGCAGCGTCCTAGCGGGAAACTACAATGAGCAGTTCTTC. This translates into CSVLAGNYNEQFF.

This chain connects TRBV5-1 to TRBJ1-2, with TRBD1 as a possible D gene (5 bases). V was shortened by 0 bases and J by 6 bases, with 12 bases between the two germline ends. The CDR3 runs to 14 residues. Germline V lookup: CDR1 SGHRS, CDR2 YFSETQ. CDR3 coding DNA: TGCGCCAGCAGCTTGGCCCGGGGGGACGATGGCTACACCTTC. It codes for CASSLARGDDGYTF.

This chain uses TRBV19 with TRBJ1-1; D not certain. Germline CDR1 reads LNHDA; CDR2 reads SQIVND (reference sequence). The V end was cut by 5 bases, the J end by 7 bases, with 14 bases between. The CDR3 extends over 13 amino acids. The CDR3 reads CASSPRLAGEAFF. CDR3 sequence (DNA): TGTGCCAGTAGTCCTAGACTAGCAGGTGAAGCTTTCTTT.

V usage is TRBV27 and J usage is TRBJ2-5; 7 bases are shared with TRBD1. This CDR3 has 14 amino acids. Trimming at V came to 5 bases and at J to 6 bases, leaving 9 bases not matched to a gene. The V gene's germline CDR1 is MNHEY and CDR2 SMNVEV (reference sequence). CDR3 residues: CASSTHRGSKTQYF. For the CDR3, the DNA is TGTGCCAGCAGTACCCACAGGGGTTCGAAGACCCAGTACTTC.